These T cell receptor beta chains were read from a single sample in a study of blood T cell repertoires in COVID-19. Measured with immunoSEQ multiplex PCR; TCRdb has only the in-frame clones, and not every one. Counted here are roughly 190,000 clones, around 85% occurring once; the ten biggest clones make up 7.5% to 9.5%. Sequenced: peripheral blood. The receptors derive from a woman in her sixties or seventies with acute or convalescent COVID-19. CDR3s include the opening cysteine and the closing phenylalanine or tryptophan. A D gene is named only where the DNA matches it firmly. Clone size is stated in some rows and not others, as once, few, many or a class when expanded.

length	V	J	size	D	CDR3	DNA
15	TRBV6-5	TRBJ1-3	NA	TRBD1	CASSYGTGVGNTIYF	TGTGCCAGCAGTTACGGGACAGGGGTCGGAAACACCATATATTTT
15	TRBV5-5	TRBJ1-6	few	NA	CASSWGEVMNSPLHF	TGTGCCAGCAGCTGGGGGGAGGTCATGAATTCACCCCTCCACTTT
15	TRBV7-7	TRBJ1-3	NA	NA	CASSLGHDSGNTIYF	TGTGCTAGCAGCTTAGGGCACGACTCTGGAAACACCATATATTTT
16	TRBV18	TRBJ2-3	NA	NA	CASSPSRAISTDTQYF	TGTGCCAGCTCACCATCCCGAGCGATTAGCACAGATACGCAGTATTTT
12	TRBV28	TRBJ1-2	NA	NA	CASRREGYGYTF	TGTGCCAGCAGACGGGAGGGCTATGGCTACACCTTC
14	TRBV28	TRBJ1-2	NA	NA	CASSLGRVRGGYTF	TGTGCCAGCAGTCTTGGACGGGTACGAGGGGGCTACACCTTC
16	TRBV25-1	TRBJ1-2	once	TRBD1	CASSEYRGNGNYGYTF	TGTGCCAGCAGTGAATACAGGGGGAACGGTAACTATGGCTACACCTTC
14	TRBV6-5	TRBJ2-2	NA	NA	CASRGAPGTGELFF	TGTGCCAGCAGGGGGGCGCCGGGCACCGGGGAGCTGTTTTTT
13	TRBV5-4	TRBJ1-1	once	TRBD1	CASSLGTGSEAFF	TGTGCCAGCAGCTTGGGGACAGGGAGTGAAGCTTTCTTT
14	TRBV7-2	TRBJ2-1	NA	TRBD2	CASRLAGGYNEQFF	TGTGCCAGCAGACTAGCGGGAGGGTACAATGAGCAGTTCTTC
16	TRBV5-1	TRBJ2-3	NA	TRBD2	CASSRGLAQGADTQYF	TGCGCCAGCAGCCGGGGACTAGCTCAAGGGGCAGATACGCAGTATTTT
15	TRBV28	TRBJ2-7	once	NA	CASHRDTSEGSEQYF	TGTGCCAGCCACAGGGATACCTCAGAAGGATCCGAGCAGTACTTC
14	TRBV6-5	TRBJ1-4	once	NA	CASRLVATNEKLFF	TGTGCCAGCAGACTAGTCGCAACTAATGAAAAACTGTTTTTT
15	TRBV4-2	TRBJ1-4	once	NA	CASSQVQGVNEKLFF	TGTGCCAGCAGCCAAGTTCAGGGCGTAAATGAAAAACTGTTTTTT
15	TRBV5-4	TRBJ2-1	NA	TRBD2	CASSLDDSGSSEQFF	TGTGCCAGCAGCTTGGATGATAGCGGGAGTAGTGAGCAGTTCTTC
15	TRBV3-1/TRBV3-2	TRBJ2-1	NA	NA	CASSQIGGVGNEQFF	TGTGCCAGCAGCCAAATCGGGGGAGTAGGCAATGAGCAGTTCTTC
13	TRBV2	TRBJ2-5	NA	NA	CASSQGTQETQYF	TGTGCCAGCAGCCAGGGGACCCAAGAGACCCAGTACTTC
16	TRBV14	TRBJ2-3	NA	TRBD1	CASSQETGWRTDTQYF	TGTGCCAGCAGCCAAGAGACAGGGTGGCGCACAGATACGCAGTATTTT
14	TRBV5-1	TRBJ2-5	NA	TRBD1	CASNRDRGGETQYF	TGCGCCAGCAACCGGGACAGGGGAGGGGAGACCCAGTACTTC
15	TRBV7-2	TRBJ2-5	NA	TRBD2	CASSPGEGYQETQYF	TGTGCCAGCAGCCCTGGGGAGGGGTACCAAGAGACCCAGTACTTC
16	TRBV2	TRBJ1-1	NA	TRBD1	CASSLTAGQANTEAFF	TGTGCCAGCAGTTTAACCGCGGGACAGGCGAACACTGAAGCTTTCTTT
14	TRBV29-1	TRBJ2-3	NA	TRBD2	CSAGLAGFTGTQYF	TGCAGCGCGGGACTAGCGGGATTTACGGGGACGCAGTATTTT
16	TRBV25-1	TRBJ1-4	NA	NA	CASSEQAAPTNEKLFF	TGTGCCAGCAGTGAACAGGCCGCCCCAACTAATGAAAAACTGTTTTTT
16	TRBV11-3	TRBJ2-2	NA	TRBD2	CASSVGLAGVTGELFF	TGTGCCAGCAGCGTAGGACTAGCGGGAGTCACCGGGGAGCTGTTTTTT
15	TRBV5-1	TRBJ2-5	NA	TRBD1	CASSFGPGQQETQYF	TGCGCCAGCAGCTTTGGTCCGGGACAGCAAGAGACCCAGTACTTC
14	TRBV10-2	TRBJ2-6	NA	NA	CASSDLRRSSVLTF	TGCGCCAGCAGTGACTTGCGCCGCTCTTCCGTCCTGACTTTC
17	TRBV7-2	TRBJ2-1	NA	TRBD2	CASSSSAGGVSYNEQFF	TGTGCCAGCAGCTCATCAGCGGGAGGGGTCTCCTACAATGAGCAGTTCTTC
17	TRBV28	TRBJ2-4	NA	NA	CASSFIGGAMTKNIQYF	TGTGCCAGCAGTTTTATTGGGGGGGCAATGACCAAAAACATTCAGTACTTC